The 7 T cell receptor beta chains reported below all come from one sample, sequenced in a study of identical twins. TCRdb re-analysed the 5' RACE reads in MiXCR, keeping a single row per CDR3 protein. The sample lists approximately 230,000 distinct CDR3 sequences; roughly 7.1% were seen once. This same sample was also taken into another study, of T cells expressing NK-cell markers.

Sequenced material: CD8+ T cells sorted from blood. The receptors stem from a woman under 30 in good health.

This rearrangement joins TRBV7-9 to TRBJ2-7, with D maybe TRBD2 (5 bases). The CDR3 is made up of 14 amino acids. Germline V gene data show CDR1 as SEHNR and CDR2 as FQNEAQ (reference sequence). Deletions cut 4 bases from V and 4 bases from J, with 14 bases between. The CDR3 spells CASSCAPGEYEQYF. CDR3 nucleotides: TGTGCCAGCAGCTGTGCCCCTGGGGAGTACGAGCAGTACTTC.

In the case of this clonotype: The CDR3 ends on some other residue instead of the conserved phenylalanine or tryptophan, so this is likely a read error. In DNA form, the CDR3 reads TGTGCCAGCAAGGGGCGTTCTGAAGCTTTCTGT. The encoded protein is CASKGRSEAFC. The chain combines TRBV2 with TRBJ1-1, with a tentative D call TRBD1 (5 bases). Germline V gene sequence: CDR1 SNHLY, CDR2 FYNNEI. This CDR3 contains 11 residues. V shed 7 bases and J shed 6 bases, with 9 bases lying between them.

The CDR3 here is CASSLGGLVVNEQFF. DNA of the CDR3: TGTGCCAGCAGCTTAGGAGGGCTCGTGGTCAATGAGCAGTTCTTC. The chain links TRBV7-8 to TRBJ2-1; D is possibly TRBD2 (5 bases). This CDR3 is 15 amino acids long. V was trimmed by 1 base and J by 6 bases, leaving 13 bases between them. The germline CDR1 and CDR2 sequences are SGHVS and FQNEAQ.

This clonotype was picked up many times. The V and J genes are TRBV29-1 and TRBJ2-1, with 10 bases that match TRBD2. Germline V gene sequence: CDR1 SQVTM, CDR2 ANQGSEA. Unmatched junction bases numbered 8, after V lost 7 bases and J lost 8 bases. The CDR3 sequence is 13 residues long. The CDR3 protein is CSGTLAGRHEQFF. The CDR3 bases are TGCAGCGGAACACTAGCGGGACGGCATGAGCAGTTCTTC.

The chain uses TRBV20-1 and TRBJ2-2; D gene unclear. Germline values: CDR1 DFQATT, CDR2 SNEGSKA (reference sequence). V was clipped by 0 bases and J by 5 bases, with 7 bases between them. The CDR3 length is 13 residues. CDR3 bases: TGCAGTGCTAGAGATATACTAACCGGGGAGCTGTTTTTT. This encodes CSARDILTGELFF.

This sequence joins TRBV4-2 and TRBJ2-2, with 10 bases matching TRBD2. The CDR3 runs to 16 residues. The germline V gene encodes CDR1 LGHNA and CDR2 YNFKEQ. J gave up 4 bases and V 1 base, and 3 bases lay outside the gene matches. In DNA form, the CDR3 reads TGTGCCAGCAGCCAAGCTAGCGGGGGCCTCACCGGGGAGCTGTTTTTT. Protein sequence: CASSQASGGLTGELFF.

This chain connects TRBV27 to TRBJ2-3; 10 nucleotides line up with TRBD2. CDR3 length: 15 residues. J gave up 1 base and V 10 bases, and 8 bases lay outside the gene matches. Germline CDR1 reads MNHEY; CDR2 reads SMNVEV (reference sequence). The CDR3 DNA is TGTGCCACCCTAATTAGCGGGGGGCGCACAGATACGCAGTATTTT. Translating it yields CATLISGGRTDTQYF.